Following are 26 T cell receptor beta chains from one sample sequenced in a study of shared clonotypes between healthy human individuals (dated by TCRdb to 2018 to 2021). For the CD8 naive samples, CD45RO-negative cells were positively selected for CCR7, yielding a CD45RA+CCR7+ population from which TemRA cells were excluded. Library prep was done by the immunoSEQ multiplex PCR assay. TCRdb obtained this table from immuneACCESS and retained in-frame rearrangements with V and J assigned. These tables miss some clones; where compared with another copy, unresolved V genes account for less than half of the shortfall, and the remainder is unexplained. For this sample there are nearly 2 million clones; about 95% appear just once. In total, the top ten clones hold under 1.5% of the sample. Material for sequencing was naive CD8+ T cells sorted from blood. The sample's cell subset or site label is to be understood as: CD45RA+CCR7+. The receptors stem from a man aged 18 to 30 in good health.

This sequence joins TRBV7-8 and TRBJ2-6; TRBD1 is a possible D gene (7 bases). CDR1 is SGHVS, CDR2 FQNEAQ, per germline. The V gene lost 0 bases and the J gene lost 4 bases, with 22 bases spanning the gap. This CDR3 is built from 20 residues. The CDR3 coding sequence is TGTGCCAGCAGCTTAGCGGAGGGTAGGACAGGCTCGACAGGGGCCAACGTCCTGACTTTC. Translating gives CASSLAEGRTGSTGANVLTF.

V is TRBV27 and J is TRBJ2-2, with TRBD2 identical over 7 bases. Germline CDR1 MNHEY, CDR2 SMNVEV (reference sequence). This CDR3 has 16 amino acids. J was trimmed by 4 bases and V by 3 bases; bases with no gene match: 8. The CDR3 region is CASSFSAGEVTGELFF. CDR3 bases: TGTGCCAGCAGTTTCTCTGCGGGAGAAGTCACCGGGGAGCTGTTTTTT.

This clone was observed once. The CDR3 region has the DNA TGTGCCAGCAGCGACCAACAAAGCACATATGGCTACACCTTC. This encodes CASSDQQSTYGYTF. The rearrangement uses TRBV5-6 and TRBJ1-2; D uncertain. The CDR3 has 14 residues. The V end was cut by 4 bases, the J end by 5 bases, with 15 bases between. Per the germline V gene, CDR1 is SGHDT and CDR2 is YYEEEE.

CDR3 region: CASSSPADRSEKLFF. As DNA, the CDR3 is TGTGCCAGCAGTTCTCCGGCGGACAGAAGTGAAAAACTGTTTTTT. V usage is TRBV27 and J usage is TRBJ1-4; D possibly corresponds to TRBD1 (6 bases). Germline CDR1 MNHEY, CDR2 SMNVEV (reference sequence). The CDR3 spans 15 residues. V lost 4 bases and J lost 7, with 16 bases in between.

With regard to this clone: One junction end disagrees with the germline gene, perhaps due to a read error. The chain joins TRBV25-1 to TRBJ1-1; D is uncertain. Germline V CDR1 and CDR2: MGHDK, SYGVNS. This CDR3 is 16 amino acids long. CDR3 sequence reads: CASSESPAGLNTEAFF. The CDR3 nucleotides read TGTGCCAGCAGCGAATCCCCCGCCGGCCTGAACACTGAAGCTTTCTTT.

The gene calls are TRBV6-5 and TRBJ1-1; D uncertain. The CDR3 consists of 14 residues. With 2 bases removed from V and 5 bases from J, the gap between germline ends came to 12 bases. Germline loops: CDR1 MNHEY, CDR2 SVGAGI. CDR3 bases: TGTGCCAGCAGTTACAGCCAGAGCGGGACTGAAGCTTTCTTT. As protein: CASSYSQSGTEAFF.

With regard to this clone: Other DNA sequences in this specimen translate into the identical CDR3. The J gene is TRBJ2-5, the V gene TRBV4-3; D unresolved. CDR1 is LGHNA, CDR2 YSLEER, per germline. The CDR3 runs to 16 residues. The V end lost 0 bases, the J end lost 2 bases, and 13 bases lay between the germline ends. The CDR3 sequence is CASSQDREGIQETQYF. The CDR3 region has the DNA TGCGCCAGCAGCCAAGATAGGGAAGGCATTCAAGAGACCCAGTACTTC.

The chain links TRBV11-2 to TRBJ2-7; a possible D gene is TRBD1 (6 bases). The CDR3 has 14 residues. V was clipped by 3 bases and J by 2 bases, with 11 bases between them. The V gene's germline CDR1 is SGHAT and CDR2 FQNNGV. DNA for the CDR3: TGTGCCAGCAGCTTGTCAGGGGTGGCCTACGAGCAGTACTTC. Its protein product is CASSLSGVAYEQYF.

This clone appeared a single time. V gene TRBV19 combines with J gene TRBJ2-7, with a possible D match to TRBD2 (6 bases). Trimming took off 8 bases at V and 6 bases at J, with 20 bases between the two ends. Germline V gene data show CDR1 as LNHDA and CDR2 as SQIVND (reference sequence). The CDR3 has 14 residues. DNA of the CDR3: TGTGCCAGTCTAGACGGGTCCGGGAGCGGCGAGCAGTACTTC. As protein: CASLDGSGSGEQYF.

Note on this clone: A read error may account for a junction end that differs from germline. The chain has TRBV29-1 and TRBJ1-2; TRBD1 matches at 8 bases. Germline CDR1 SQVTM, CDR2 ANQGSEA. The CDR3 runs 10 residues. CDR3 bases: TGCAGCGTTGATGGACAGGGAGGTGCCTTC. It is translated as CSVDGQGGAF.

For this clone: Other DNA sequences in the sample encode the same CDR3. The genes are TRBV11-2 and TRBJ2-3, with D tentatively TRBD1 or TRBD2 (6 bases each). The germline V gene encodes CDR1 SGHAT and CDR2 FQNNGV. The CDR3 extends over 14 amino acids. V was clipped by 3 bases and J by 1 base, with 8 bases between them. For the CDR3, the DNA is TGTGCCAGCAGCTTCGGGGGCGGCACAGATACGCAGTATTTT. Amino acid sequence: CASSFGGGTDTQYF. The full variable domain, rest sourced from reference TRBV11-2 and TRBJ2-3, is EAGVAQSPRYKIIEKRQSVAFWCNPISGHATLYWYQQILGQGPKLLIQFQNNGVVDDSQLPKDRFSAERLKGVDSTLKIQPAKLEDSAVYLCASSFGGGTDTQYFGPGTRLTVL.

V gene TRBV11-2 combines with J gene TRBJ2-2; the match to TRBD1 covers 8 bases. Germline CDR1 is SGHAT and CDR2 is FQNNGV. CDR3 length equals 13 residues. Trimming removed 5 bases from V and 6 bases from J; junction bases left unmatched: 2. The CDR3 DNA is TGTGCCAGCAGCCCACAGGGGGCCGGGGAGCTGTTTTTT. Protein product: CASSPQGAGELFF.

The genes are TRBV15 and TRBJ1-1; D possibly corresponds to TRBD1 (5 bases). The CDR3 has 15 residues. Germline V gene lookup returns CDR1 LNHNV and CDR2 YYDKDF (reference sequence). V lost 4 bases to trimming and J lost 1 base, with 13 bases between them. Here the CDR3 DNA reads TGTGCCACCAGCAACTCCGGGACGGGGAACACTGAAGCTTTCTTT. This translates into CATSNSGTGNTEAFF.

CDR3 nucleotides: TGTGCCAGCAGCTGGAGCGGGGCCGTGCAGTATTTT. This codes for CASSWSGAVQYF. The V gene is TRBV28, the J gene TRBJ2-3; TRBD2 matches at 7 bases. The J segment lost 11 bases and the V segment lost 6 bases, leaving 8 bases of the junction unmatched. The CDR3 contains 12 residues. The germline CDR1 and CDR2 sequences are MDHEN and SYDVKM.

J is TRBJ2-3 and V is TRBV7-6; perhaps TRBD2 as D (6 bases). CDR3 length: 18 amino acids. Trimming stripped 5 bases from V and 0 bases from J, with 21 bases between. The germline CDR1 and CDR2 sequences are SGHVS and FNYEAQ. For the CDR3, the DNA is TGTGCCAGCAGCCGAGACAGCCCTCGGGGGTTCAGCACAGATACGCAGTATTTT. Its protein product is CASSRDSPRGFSTDTQYF.

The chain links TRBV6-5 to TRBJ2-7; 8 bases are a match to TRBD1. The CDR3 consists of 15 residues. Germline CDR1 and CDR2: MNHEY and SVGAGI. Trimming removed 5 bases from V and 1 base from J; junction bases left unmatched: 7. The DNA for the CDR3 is TGTGCCAGCAGTCCCTCGACAGGGGCTTCCTACGAGCAGTACTTC. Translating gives CASSPSTGASYEQYF.

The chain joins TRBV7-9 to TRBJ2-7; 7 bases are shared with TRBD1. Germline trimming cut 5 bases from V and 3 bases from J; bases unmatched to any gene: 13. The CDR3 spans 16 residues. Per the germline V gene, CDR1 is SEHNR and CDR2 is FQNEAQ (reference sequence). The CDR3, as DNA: TGTGCCAGCAGCCCCCCTCCGGGACAGACCTTCTACGAGCAGTACTTC. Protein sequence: CASSPPPGQTFYEQYF.

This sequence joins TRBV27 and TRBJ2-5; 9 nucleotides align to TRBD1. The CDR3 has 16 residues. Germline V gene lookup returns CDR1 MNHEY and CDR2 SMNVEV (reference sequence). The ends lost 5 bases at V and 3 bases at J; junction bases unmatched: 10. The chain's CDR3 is CASSPDRGAPKETQYF. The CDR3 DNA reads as TGTGCCAGCAGTCCGGACAGGGGCGCACCCAAAGAGACCCAGTACTTC.

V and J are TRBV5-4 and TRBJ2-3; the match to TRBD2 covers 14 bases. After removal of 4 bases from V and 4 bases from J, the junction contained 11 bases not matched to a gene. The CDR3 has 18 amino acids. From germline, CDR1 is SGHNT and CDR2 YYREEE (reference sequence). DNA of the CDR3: TGTGCCAGCAGCGGACTAGCGGGGGGCCTGAACGACCCAGATACGCAGTATTTT. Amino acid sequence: CASSGLAGGLNDPDTQYF.

CDR3 sequence (DNA): TGTGCCAGCAGTGAAAATTACAATGAGCAGTTCTTC. This encodes CASSENYNEQFF. The chain links TRBV6-5 to TRBJ2-1; no reliable D call. Trimming removed 5 bases from V and 4 bases from J, with 6 bases in between. Germline V CDR1 and CDR2: MNHEY, SVGAGI. CDR3 length equals 12 residues.

The chain's CDR3 is CASRLNTGELFF. DNA of the CDR3: TGTGCCAGCAGGTTGAACACCGGGGAGCTGTTTTTT. The V and J genes are TRBV11-2 and TRBJ2-2; D unclear. V lost 6 bases to trimming and J lost 1 base, with 3 bases between them. The CDR3 extends over 12 amino acids. Germline CDR1 is SGHAT and CDR2 is FQNNGV.

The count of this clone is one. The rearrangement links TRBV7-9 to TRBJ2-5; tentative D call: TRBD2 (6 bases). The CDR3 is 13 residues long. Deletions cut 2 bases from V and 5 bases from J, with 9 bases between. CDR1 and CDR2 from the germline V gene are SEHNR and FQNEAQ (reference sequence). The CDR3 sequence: CASSLLASETQYF. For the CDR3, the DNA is TGTGCCAGCAGCTTACTAGCGAGTGAGACCCAGTACTTC. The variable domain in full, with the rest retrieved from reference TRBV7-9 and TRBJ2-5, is DTGVSQNPRHKITKRGQNVTFRCDPISEHNRLYWYRQTLGQGPEFLTYFQNEAQLEKSRLLSDRFSAERPKGSFSTLEIQRTEQGDSAMYLCASSLLASETQYFGPGTRLLVL.

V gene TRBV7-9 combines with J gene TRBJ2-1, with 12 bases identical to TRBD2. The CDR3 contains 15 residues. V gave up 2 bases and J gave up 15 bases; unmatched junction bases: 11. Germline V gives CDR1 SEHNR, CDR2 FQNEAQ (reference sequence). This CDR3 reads CASSLLAGGPNPRFF. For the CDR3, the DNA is TGTGCCAGCAGCTTACTAGCGGGGGGGCCTAATCCTAGGTTCTTC.

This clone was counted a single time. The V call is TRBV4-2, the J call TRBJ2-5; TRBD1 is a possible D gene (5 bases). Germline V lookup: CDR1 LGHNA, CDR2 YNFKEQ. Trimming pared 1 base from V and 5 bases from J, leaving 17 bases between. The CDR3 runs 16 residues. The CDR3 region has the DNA TGTGCCAGCAGCCAAGTGGGGCCAACCCGAGAGGAGACCCAGTACTTC. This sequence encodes CASSQVGPTREETQYF.

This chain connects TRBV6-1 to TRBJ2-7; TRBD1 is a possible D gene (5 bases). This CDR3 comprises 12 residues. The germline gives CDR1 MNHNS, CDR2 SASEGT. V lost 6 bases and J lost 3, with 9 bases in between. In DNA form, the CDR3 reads TGTGCCAGCAGCAGCACAGGCTACGAGCAGTACTTC. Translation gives CASSSTGYEQYF.

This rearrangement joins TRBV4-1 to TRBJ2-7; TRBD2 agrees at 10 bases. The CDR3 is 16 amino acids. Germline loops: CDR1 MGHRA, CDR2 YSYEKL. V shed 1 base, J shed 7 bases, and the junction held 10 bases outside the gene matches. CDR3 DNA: TGCGCCAGCAGCCAAGTGCTAGCGGGGGAACTCGGGGAGCAGTACTTC. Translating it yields CASSQVLAGELGEQYF.